A single T cell receptor beta chain is shown here with its context. As yet, its antigen is unknown. The data belong to a study of T cell responses to AZD1222 COVID-19 vaccine. Broader study findings: Among those given AZD1222, only 6 or 7 were seropositive at baseline.

The method was immunoSEQ multiplex PCR; TCRdb's version includes in-frame clones alone and lacks a portion of them. The sample has over 65,000 clones; about 90% are singletons. The source material was peripheral blood, sampled on day 0 of AZD1222 vaccination. This receptor was taken from an adult in good health.

CDR3 protein: CASSAQGGGQPQHF. The CDR3 DNA reads as TGTGCCAGCAGTGCACAGGGGGGAGGGCAGCCCCAGCATTTT. The chain has TRBV2 and TRBJ1-5; 8 bases fit TRBD1. The V gene's germline CDR1 is SNHLY and CDR2 FYNNEI. The CDR3 is made up of 14 amino acids. V lost 4 bases and J lost 7; bases outside the gene matches: 6.